Following are 11 T cell receptor beta chains from one sample sequenced in a study of T cells in Graves' hyperthyroidism and ophthalmopathy. Amplified TCR beta CDR3 regions derived from RNA transcripts. Carried out on the TCR CDR3, a first-round RT-PCR used the HTBI primer set. Each CDR3 protein is one row after TCRdb ran MiXCR on the multiplex PCR reads. The sample yields a few hundred thousand distinct CDR3 sequences, more than 45% seen once. Source material: peripheral blood or thyroid tissue (not recorded which). The source is a woman younger than 30 with Graves' hyperthyroidism.

V and J are TRBV2 and TRBJ2-1; 10 bases match TRBD2. Germline assignment: CDR1 SNHLY and CDR2 FYNNEI. The CDR3 is 15 amino acids. The V and J ends lost 6 bases and 4 bases, in that order; junction bases with no gene match: 6. CDR3 in amino acids: CASRQTSGPYNEQFF. The CDR3 nucleotides are TGTGCCAGCAGGCAGACTAGCGGGCCGTACAATGAGCAGTTCTTC.

The chain is built from TRBV7-1 and TRBJ1-2, with D maybe TRBD1 (6 bases). TRBV7-1 is filed as an ORF, its function uncertain. The V and J ends lost 3 bases and 8 bases respectively, with 22 bases between them. The CDR3 is 16 residues long. The CDR3 region is CASSSPETGPTRGYTF. The CDR3 coding sequence is TGTGCCAGCAGCTCGCCGGAGACAGGCCCAACTCGGGGCTACACCTTC.

V and J are TRBV5-1 and TRBJ1-4; D is uncertain. CDR3 length: 15 amino acids. V was cut by 0 bases and J by 7 bases, with 13 bases left in between. Germline CDR1 is SGHRS and CDR2 is YFSETQ. CDR3 amino acids: CASSLVLAGGEKLFF. CDR3 coding DNA: TGCGCCAGCAGCTTGGTGCTAGCGGGAGGTGAAAAACTGTTTTTT.

This chain uses TRBV6-1 with TRBJ1-1; the match to TRBD1 covers 9 bases. With V trimmed by 7 bases and J by 5 bases, 8 bases remained unmatched. The CDR3 is made up of 14 amino acids. In germline, CDR1 is MNHNS, CDR2 SASEGT. The CDR3 bases are TGTGCCAGCAAAAACAGGGGGCTGTGGACTGAAGCTTTCTTT. This codes for CASKNRGLWTEAFF.

As to this clonotype: A read error may be the cause here, since a much bigger clone is one base away. The chain is built from TRBV19 and TRBJ1-2, with D perhaps matching TRBD1 (6 bases). The CDR3 length is 14 residues. Germline loops: CDR1 LNHDA, CDR2 SQIVND (reference sequence). Trimming cost V 7 bases and J 4 bases, with 16 bases left between them. The CDR3 DNA reads TGTGCCAGTAACCCGGACAGAGGGAGCTATGGCTACACCTTC. Protein sequence: CASNPDRGSYGYTF.

This clonotype appeared many times. V gene TRBV12-3 or TRBV12-4 combines with J gene TRBJ2-7; D is ambiguous. The CDR3 contains 15 residues. Trimming took 0 bases from V and 2 from J, leaving 11 bases between them. The DNA for the CDR3 is TGTGCCAGCAGTTTAGCCCAAGGGTGGGCCTACGAGCAGTACTTC. It translates to CASSLAQGWAYEQYF.

This chain joins TRBV20-1 and TRBJ1-2; TRBD1 aligns across 12 bases. The CDR3 contains 15 residues. CDR1 and CDR2 (germline): DFQATT, SNEGSKA (reference sequence). V gave up 1 base and J gave up 5 bases; unmatched junction bases: 5. CDR3 nucleotide sequence: TGCAGTGCTAGAGTCGGGACAGGGGGCTATTATGGCTACACCTTC. Translated, it gives CSARVGTGGYYGYTF.

A word on this clonotype: A clone one base away is much larger, so this may be a read error. V is TRBV3-1 and J is TRBJ2-5, with D possibly being TRBD1 (5 bases). Trimming left V 8 bases short and J 2 bases short, with 21 bases between. Per the germline V gene, CDR1 is LGHDT and CDR2 is YNNKEL (reference sequence). The CDR3 loop spans 16 amino acids. The CDR3 DNA reads TGTGCCAGCGGCCGAGTCGGCAGGGTTGGACAAGAGACCCAGTACTTC. The encoded protein is CASGRVGRVGQETQYF.

About this clonotype itself: A much larger clone lies a single base off, so this may be a read error. The V and J genes are TRBV5-1 and TRBJ2-6; either TRBD1 or TRBD2 may supply D (6 bases each). The CDR3 covers 17 residues. Germline-derived CDR1 and CDR2 are SGHRS and YFSETQ. CDR3 DNA sequence: TGTGCCAGCAGCTACTACGGGGGCGAGGCTGGGGCCAACGTCCTGACTTTC. Its translation is CASSYYGGEAGANVLTF.

This clonotype occurred many times. The J gene is TRBJ2-7, the V gene TRBV6-5, with D unclear. V was trimmed by 6 bases and J by 2 bases, leaving 11 bases between them. The germline CDR1 and CDR2 sequences are MNHEY and SVGAGI. The CDR3 extends over 13 amino acids. CDR3 bases: TGTGCCAGCAGCCGCACTAAGGCCTACGAGCAGTACTTC. Translating it yields CASSRTKAYEQYF.

This clonotype was seen repeatedly, ten times or more. V usage is TRBV27 and J usage is TRBJ1-5; 8 nucleotides match TRBD1. V lost 0 bases and J lost 6; bases outside the gene matches: 4. This CDR3 has 15 residues. Germline CDR1 is MNHEY and CDR2 is SMNVEV (reference sequence). CDR3 amino acids: CASSLSWTGPQPQHF. The CDR3 DNA reads as TGTGCCAGCAGTTTATCATGGACAGGGCCTCAGCCCCAGCATTTT.